The text below deals with one T cell receptor beta chain. Clones were sequenced by immunoSEQ multiplex PCR, and TCRdb holds only the in-frame ones, with some missing. The table has 70,000 to 85,000 clones, roughly 97% seen once. These data are taken from a study of technical replicates of blood from a few donors. The CDR3 has 14 residues. Germline V gene data show CDR1 as SGDLS and CDR2 as YYNGEE. The V gene lost 3 bases and the J gene lost 4 bases, with 12 bases spanning the gap. The chain couples TRBV9 to TRBJ2-3; D is unresolved. This TCR came from a human donor in good health. Source material: T cells isolated from PBMCs. Written as DNA, the CDR3 is TGTGCCAGCAGCGAGGCCCCTCGGGCAGATACGCAGTATTTT. This encodes CASSEAPRADTQYF.